One and the same sample provided the 3 T cell receptor beta chains below, sequenced in a study of blood T cell repertoires in COVID-19. The method was immunoSEQ multiplex PCR; TCRdb's version includes in-frame clones alone and lacks a portion of them. The sample lists 70,000 to 85,000 clones; approximately 90% were seen once. Sequencing was carried out using peripheral blood. These receptors came from a woman aged 60-70 years with active COVID-19.

V is TRBV11-2 and J is TRBJ1-1; maybe TRBD1 (5 bases). V gave up 3 bases and J gave up 0 bases, with 11 bases separating them. The CDR3 contains 15 residues. The germline V gene has CDR1 SGHAT and CDR2 FQNNGV. CDR3 sequence reads: CASSFRGHLNTEAFF. The CDR3 nucleotides are TGTGCCAGCAGCTTTAGGGGTCACTTGAACACTGAAGCTTTCTTT.

The chain links TRBV6-5 to TRBJ1-1, with 7 bases that match TRBD1. Germline CDR1 reads MNHEY; CDR2 reads SVGAGI. The CDR3 is 15 amino acids. V was pared by 7 bases and J by 0 bases, with 8 bases of the junction left unmatched. CDR3 DNA sequence: TGTGCCAGCAAGAGGGGGCAGTCTATGAACACTGAAGCTTTCTTT. It encodes CASKRGQSMNTEAFF.

The chain carries TRBV7-2 and TRBJ2-1, with TRBD2 as a possible D gene (6 bases). V lost 5 bases and J 8 bases, leaving 19 bases between the germline ends. Germline-derived CDR1 and CDR2 are SGHTA and FQGNSA. The CDR3 runs to 15 residues. CDR3 residues: CASSPRGGNSYEQFF. Written as DNA, the CDR3 is TGTGCCAGCAGCCCCCGGGGCGGGAATTCATATGAGCAGTTCTTC. Full variable domain (missing parts from reference TRBV7-2 and TRBJ2-1): GAGVSQSPSNKVTEKGKDVELRCDPISGHTALYWYRQSLGQGLEFLIYFQGNSAPDKSGLPSDRFSAERTGGSVSTLTIQRTQQEDSAVYLCASSPRGGNSYEQFFGPGTRLTVL.